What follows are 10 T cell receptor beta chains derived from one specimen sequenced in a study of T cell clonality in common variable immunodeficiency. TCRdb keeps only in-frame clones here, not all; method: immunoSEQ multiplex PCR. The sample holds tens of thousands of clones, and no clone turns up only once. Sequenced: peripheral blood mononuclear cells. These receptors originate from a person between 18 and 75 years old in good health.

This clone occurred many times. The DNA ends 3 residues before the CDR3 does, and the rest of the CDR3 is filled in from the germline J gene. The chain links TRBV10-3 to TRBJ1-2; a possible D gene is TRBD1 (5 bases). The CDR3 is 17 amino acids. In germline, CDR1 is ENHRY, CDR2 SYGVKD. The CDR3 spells CAITQEVPGPDGRGYTF. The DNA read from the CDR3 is TGTGCCATCACCCAGGAGGTTCCAGGGCCAGACGGACGAGGC.

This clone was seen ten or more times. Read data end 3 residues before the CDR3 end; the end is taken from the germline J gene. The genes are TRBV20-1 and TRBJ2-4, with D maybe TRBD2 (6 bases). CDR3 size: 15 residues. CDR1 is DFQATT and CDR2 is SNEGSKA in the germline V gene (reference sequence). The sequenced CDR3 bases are TGCAGTGCTAGAGATGATACTAGTAGGGCGGGATAT. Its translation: CSARDDTSRAGY. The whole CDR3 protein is CSARDDTSRAGYQYF.

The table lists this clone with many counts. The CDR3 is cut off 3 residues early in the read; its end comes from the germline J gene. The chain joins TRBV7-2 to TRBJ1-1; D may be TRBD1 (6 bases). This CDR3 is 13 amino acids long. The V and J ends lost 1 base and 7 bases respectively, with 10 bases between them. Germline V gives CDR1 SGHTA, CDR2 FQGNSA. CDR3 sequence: CASSLGTALEAFF. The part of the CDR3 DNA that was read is TGTGCCAGCAGCTTAGGGACAGCCCTTGAA. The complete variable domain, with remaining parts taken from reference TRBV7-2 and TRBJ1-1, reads GAGVSQSPSNKVTEKGKDVELRCDPISGHTALYWYRQSLGQGLEFLIYFQGNSAPDKSGLPSDRFSAERTGGSVSTLTIQRTQQEDSAVYLCASSLGTALEAFFGQGTRLTVV.

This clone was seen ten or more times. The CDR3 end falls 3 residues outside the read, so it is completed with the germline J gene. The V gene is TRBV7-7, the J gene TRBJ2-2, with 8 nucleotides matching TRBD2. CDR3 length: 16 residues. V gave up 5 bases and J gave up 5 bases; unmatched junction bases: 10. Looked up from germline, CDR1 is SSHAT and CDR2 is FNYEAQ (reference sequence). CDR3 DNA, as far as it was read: TGTGCCAGCAGCCCCCGCGGCCGGGGGGGGACCGGGGAG. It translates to CASSPRGRGGTGE. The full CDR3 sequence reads CASSPRGRGGTGELFF. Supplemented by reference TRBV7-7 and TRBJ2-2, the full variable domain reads GAGVSQSPRYKVTKRGQDVTLRCDPISSHATLYWYQQALGQGPEFLTYFNYEAQPDKSGLPSDRFSAERPEGSISTLTIQRTEQRDSAMYRCASSPRGRGGTGELFFGEGSRLTVL.

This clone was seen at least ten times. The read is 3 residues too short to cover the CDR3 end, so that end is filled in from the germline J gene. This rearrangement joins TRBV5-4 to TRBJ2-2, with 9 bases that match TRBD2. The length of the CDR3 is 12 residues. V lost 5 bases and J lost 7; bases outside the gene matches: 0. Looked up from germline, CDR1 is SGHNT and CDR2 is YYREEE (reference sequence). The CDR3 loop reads CASRTSGGELFF. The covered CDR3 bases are TGTGCCAGCAGGACTAGCGGCGGGGAG.

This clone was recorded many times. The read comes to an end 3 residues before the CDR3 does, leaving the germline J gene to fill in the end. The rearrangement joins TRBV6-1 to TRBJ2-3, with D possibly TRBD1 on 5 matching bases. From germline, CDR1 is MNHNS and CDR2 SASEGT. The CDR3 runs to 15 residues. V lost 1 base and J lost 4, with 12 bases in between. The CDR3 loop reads CASSEGAGFADTQYF. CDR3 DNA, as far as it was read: TGTGCCAGCAGTGAAGGGGCAGGGTTCGCAGATACG.

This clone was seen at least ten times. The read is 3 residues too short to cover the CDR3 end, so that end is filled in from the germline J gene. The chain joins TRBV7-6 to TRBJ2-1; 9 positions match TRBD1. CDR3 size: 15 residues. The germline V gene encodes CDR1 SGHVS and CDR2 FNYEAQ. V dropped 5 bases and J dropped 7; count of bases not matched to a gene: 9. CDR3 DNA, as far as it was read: TGTGCCAGCAGCCTGCCGGGACAGGGATTGAATGAG. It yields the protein CASSLPGQGLNE. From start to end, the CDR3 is CASSLPGQGLNEQFF.

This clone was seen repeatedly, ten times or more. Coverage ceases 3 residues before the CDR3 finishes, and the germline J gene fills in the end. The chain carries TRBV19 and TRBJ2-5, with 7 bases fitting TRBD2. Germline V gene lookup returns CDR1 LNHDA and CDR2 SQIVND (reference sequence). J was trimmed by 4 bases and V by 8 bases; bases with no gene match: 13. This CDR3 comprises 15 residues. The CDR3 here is CASATRETYVETQYF. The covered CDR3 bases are TGTGCCAGTGCTACGCGGGAGACGTACGTAGAGACC. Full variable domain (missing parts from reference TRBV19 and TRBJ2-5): DGGITQSPKYLFRKEGQNVTLSCEQNLNHDAMYWYRQDPGQGLRLIYYSQIVNDFQKGDIAEGYSVSREKKESFPLTVTSAQKNPTAFYLCASATRETYVETQYFGPGTRLLVL.

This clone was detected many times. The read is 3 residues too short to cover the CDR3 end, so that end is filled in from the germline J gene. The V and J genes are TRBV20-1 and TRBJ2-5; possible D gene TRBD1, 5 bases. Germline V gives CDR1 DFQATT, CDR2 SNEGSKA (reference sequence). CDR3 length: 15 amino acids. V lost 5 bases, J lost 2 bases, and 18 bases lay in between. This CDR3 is CSAPRRAGPQETQYF. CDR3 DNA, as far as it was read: TGCAGTGCTCCCCGCCGGGCAGGGCCTCAAGAGACC.

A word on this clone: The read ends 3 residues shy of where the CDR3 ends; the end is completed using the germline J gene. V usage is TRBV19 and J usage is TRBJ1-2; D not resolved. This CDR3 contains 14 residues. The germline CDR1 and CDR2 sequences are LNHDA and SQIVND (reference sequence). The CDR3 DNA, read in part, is TGTGCCAGTAGTACGAGGGTAGGGTCAGATACC. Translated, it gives CASSTRVGSDT. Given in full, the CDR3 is CASSTRVGSDTYTF.